The 6 T cell receptor beta chains given below trace back to one sample, sequenced in a study of T cell changes during pregnancy in multiple sclerosis. Produced via immunoSEQ multiplex PCR; TCRdb's table is partial and in-frame only. This sample carries approximately 71,000 clones, 80% to 95% of them seen once, and the ten largest clones take around 2%. Sequenced material: peripheral blood, taken in the second trimester of pregnancy. All receptors come from a female donor with multiple sclerosis, enrolled in a pregnancy study.

This chain links TRBV7-3 with TRBJ2-1; D not certain. Germline CDR1 reads SGHTA; CDR2 reads FQGTGA. The CDR3 runs to 14 residues. Trimming took 5 bases from V and 6 from J, leaving 14 bases between them. The DNA for the CDR3 is TGTGCCAGCAGCCCTTTTGTTGGGCCCAATGAGCAGTTCTTC. Translated, it gives CASSPFVGPNEQFF.

This clone was found once. The rearrangement joins TRBV7-7 to TRBJ2-1; 14 bases line up with TRBD2. Unmatched junction bases numbered 10, after V lost 5 bases and J lost 7 bases. Germline loops: CDR1 SSHAT, CDR2 FNYEAQ (reference sequence). This CDR3 has 17 residues. The CDR3 loop is CASSLAWTSGGTNEQFF. In DNA form, the CDR3 reads TGTGCCAGCAGCCTCGCCTGGACTAGCGGGGGGACGAATGAGCAGTTCTTC.

The chain recombines TRBV10-3 with TRBJ1-2; the match to TRBD1 covers 9 bases. The V segment lost 5 bases and the J segment 4 bases; nucleotides outside the gene matches: 8. The CDR3 length is 15 residues. From germline, CDR1 is ENHRY and CDR2 SYGVKD. The CDR3 spells CAISSTGTGTYGYTF. In DNA form, the CDR3 reads TGTGCCATCAGTTCAACCGGGACAGGGACCTATGGCTACACCTTC.

The rearrangement links TRBV6-1 to TRBJ1-2, with no clear D. Germline CDR1 MNHNS, CDR2 SASEGT. There are 15 residues in the CDR3. V was shortened by 5 bases and J by 0 bases, with 13 bases between the two germline ends. This CDR3 is CASSTYEGSNYGYTF. As DNA, the CDR3 is TGTGCCAGCAGTACCTACGAGGGCTCTAACTATGGCTACACCTTC.

The genes are TRBV7-2 and TRBJ2-3; 12 nucleotides match TRBD2. CDR1 and CDR2 from the germline V gene are SGHTA and FQGNSA. The CDR3 totals 18 residues. The trim removed 2 bases at V and 1 base at J, leaving 7 bases unmatched. The CDR3 region is CASSLLAGGLIGTDTQYF. The CDR3 coding sequence is TGTGCCAGCAGCTTACTAGCGGGGGGGCTGATCGGCACAGATACGCAGTATTTT.

The chain has TRBV5-6 and TRBJ1-6; D is possibly TRBD1 (6 bases). This CDR3 is 15 amino acids long. The germline gives CDR1 SGHDT, CDR2 YYEEEE. V was cut by 2 bases and J by 8 bases, with 14 bases left in between. Written as DNA, the CDR3 is TGTGCCAGCAGCTTTGTCGACAGGATGGATTCACCCCTCCACTTT. Its protein product is CASSFVDRMDSPLHF.